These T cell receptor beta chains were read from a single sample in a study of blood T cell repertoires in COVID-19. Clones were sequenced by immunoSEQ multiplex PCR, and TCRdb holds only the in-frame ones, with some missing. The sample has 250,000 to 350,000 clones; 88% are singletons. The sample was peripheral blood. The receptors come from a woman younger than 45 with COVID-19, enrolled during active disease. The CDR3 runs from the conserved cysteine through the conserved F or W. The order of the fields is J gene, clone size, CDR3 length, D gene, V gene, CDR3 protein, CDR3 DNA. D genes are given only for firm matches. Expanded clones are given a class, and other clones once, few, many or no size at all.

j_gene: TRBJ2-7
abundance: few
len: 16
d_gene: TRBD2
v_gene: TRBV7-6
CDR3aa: CASSLGSGRLSYEQYF
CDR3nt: TGTGCCAGCAGCTTAGGTAGCGGGAGGCTCTCCTACGAGCAGTACTTC

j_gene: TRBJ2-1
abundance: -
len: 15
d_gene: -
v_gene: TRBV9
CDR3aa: CASSVGALAYNEQFF
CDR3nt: TGTGCCAGCAGCGTGGGAGCGCTAGCCTACAATGAGCAGTTCTTC

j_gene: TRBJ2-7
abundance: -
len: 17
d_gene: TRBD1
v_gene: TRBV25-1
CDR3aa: CASSVNGGTGATYEQYF
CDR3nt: TGTGCCAGCAGTGTAAACGGCGGGACAGGAGCCACCTACGAGCAGTACTTC

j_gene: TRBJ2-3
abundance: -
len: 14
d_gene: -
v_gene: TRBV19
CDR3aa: CASSTPTSTDTQYF
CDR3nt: TGTGCCAGTAGTACCCCGACTAGCACAGATACGCAGTATTTT

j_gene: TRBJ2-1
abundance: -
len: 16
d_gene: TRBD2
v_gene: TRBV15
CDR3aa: CATSRALAGVGGEQFF
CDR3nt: TGTGCCACCAGCAGGGCCCTAGCGGGAGTCGGCGGTGAGCAGTTCTTC

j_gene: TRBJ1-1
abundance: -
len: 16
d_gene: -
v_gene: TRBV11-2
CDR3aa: CASSPTDGRMNTEAFF
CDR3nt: TGTGCCAGCAGCCCCACTGACGGCAGGATGAACACTGAAGCTTTCTTT

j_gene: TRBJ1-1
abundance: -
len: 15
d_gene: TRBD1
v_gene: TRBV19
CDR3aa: CASSSQTGRNTEAFF
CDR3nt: TGTGCCAGTAGTTCACAGACAGGGAGAAACACTGAAGCTTTCTTT

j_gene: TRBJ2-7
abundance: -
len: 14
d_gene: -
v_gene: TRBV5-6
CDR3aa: CASSLGLGTYEQYF
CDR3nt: TGTGCCAGCAGCTTGGGACTAGGGACCTACGAGCAGTACTTC

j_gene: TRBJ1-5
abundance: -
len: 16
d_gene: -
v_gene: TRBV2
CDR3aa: CASSELSLRQTSAQHF
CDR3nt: TGTGCCAGCAGTGAACTATCCCTCAGACAAACGTCAGCCCAGCATTTT

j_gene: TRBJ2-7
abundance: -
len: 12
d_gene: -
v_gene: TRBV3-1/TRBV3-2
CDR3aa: CASSLKGFEQYF
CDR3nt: TGTGCCAGCAGCTTAAAGGGGTTCGAGCAGTACTTC

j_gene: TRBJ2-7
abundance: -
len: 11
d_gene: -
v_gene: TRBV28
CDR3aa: CASSSSYEQYF
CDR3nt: TGTGCTAGCAGTTCCAGTTACGAGCAGTACTTC

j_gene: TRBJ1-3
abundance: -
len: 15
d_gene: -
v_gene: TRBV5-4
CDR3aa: CASSSGVPSGNTIYF
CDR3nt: TGTGCCAGCAGCTCGGGGGTTCCCTCTGGAAACACCATATATTTT

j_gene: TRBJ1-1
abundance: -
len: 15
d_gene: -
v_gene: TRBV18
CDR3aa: CASSLTDRMNTEAFF
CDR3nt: TGTGCCAGCTCCCTGACGGACAGAATGAACACTGAAGCTTTCTTT

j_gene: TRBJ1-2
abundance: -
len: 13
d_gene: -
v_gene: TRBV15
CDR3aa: CATRRERWGGYTF
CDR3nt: TGTGCCACCAGAAGGGAAAGATGGGGCGGCTACACCTTC

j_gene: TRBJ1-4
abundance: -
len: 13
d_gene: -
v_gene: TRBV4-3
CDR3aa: CASSQDRREKLFF
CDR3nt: TGCGCCAGCAGCCAAGACAGGCGCGAAAAACTGTTTTTT

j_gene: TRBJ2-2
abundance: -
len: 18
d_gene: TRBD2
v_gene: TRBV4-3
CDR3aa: CASSQVTGLAGVAGELFF
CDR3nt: TGCGCCAGCAGCCAAGTCACTGGACTAGCGGGAGTTGCCGGGGAGCTGTTTTTT

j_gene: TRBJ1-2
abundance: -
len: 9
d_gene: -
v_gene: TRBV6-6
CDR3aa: CASSYPQGF
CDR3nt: TGTGCCAGCAGTTACCCACAGGGATTC

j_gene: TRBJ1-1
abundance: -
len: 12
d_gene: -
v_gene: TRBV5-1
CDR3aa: CASSLGITEAFF
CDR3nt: TGCGCCAGCAGCTTGGGTATCACTGAAGCTTTCTTT

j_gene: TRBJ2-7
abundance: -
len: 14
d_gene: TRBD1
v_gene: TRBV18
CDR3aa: CASSAGTGPYEQYF
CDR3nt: TGTGCCAGCTCCGCCGGGACAGGCCCCTACGAGCAGTACTTC

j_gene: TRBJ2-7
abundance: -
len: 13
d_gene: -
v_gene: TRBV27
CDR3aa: CASSLGRDYEQYF
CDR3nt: TGTGCCAGCAGTCTCGGGAGAGACTACGAGCAGTACTTC

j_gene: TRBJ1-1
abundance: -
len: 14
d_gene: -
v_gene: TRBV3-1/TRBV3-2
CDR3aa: CASSHRGRGTEAFF
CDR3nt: TGTGCCAGCAGCCACAGGGGTAGAGGGACTGAAGCTTTCTTT

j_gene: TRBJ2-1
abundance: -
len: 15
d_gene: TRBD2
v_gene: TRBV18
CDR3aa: CASSSVAGKNNEQFF
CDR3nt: TGTGCCAGCTCATCGGTAGCGGGAAAAAACAATGAGCAGTTCTTC

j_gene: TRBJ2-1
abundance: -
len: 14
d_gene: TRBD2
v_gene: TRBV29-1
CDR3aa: CSVATSGSYNEQFF
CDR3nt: TGCAGCGTCGCGACTAGCGGGAGTTACAATGAGCAGTTCTTC

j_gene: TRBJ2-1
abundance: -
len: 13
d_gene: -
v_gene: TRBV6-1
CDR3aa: CASSEAPNNEQFF
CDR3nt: TGTGCCAGCAGTGAAGCCCCCAATAATGAGCAGTTCTTC

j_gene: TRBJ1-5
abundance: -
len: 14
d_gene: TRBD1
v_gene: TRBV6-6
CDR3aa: CASNYEGQNQPQHF
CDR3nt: TGTGCCAGCAACTACGAGGGACAGAATCAGCCCCAGCATTTT